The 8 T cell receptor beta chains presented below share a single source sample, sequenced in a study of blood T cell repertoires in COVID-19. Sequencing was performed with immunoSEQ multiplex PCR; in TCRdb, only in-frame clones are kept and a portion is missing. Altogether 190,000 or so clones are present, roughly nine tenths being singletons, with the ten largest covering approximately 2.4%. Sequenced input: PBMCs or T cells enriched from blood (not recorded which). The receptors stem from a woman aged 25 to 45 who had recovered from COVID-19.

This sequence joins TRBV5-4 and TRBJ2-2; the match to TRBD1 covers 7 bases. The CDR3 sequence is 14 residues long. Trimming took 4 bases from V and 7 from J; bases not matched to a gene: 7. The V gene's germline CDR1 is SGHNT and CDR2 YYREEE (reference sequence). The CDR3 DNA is TGTGCCAGCAGCCCTGCCAGGGGGAACGGGGAGCTGTTTTTT. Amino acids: CASSPARGNGELFF.

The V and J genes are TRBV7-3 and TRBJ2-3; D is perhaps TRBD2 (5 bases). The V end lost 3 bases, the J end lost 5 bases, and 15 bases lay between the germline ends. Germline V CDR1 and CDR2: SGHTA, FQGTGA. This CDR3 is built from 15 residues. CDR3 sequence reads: CASSFLRGSGDTQYF. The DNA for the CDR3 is TGTGCCAGCAGCTTCCTCCGAGGGTCGGGAGATACGCAGTATTTT.

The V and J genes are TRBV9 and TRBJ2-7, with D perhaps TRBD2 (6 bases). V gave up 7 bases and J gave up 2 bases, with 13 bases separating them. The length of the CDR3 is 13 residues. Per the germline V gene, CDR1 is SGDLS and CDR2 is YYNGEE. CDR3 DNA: TGTGCCAGCGGAGGGTTGGCGGCCTACGAGCAGTACTTC. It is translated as CASGGLAAYEQYF.

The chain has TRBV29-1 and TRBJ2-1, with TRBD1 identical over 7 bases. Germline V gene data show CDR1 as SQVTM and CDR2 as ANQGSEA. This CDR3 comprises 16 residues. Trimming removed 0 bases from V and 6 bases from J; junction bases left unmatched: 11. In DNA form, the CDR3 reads TGCAGCGTTGAAGACCCTAGACAGGGACCCGTCAATGAGCAGTTCTTC. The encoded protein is CSVEDPRQGPVNEQFF.

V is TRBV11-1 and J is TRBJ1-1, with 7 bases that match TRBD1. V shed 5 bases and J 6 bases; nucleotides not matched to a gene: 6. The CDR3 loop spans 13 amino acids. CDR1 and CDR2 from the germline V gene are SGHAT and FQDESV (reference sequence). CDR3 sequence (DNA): TGTGCCAGCAGCCCAGACAGGGTCCCTGAAGCTTTCTTT. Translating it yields CASSPDRVPEAFF. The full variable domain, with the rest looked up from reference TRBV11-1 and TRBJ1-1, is EAEVAQSPRYKITEKSQAVAFWCDPISGHATLYWYRQILGQGPELLVQFQDESVVDDSQLPKDRFSAERLKGVDSTLKIQPAELGDSAMYLCASSPDRVPEAFFGQGTRLTVV.

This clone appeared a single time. The CDR3 spells CATSRDRTNEKLFF. As DNA, the CDR3 is TGTGCCACCAGCAGAGACAGAACTAATGAAAAACTGTTTTTT. The chain has TRBV15 and TRBJ1-4; D unresolved. V dropped 0 bases and J dropped 1 base, with 3 bases sitting between them. The CDR3 contains 14 residues. Germline V CDR1 and CDR2: LNHNV, YYDKDF (reference sequence).

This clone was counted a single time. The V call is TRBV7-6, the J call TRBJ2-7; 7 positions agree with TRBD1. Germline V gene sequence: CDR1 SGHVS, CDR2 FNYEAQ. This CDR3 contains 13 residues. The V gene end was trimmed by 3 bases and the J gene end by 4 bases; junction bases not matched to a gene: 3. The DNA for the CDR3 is TGTGCCAGCAGCTTGGGACAGAGGTACGAGCAGTACTTC. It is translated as CASSLGQRYEQYF.

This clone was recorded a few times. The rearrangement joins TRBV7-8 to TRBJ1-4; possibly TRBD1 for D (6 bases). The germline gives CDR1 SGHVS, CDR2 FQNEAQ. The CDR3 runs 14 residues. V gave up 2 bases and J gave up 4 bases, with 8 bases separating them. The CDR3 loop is CASSLTGNNEKLFF. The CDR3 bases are TGTGCCAGCAGCTTAACAGGGAATAATGAAAAACTGTTTTTT.